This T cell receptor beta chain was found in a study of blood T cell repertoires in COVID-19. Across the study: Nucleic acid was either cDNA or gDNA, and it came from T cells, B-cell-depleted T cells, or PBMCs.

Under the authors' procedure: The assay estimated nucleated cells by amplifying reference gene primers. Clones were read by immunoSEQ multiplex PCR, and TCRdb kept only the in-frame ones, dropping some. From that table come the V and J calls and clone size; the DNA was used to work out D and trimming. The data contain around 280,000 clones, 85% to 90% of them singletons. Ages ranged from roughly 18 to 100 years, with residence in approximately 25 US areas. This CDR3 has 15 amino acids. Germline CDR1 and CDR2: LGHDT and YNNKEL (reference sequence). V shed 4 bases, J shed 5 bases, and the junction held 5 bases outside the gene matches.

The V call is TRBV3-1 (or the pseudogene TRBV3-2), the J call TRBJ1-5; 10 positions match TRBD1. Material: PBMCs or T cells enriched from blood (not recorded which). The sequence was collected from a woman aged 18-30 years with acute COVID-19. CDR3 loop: CASSPSDRGHQPQHF. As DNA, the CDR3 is TGTGCCAGCAGCCCTAGTGACAGGGGGCATCAGCCCCAGCATTTT.